This entry lists 24 T cell receptor beta chains sequenced from one sample in a study of CD8 T cells in ankylosing spondylitis. Using its own MiXCR run on the 5' RACE reads, TCRdb lists one record per CDR3 protein. The data show about 140,000 distinct CDR3 sequences, roughly 6.6% seen once. Sequencing was done on a sample of blood, either unsorted or a sorted T cell fraction (not recorded which). The origin of the receptors is a female donor with ankylosing spondylitis or in good health (not recorded which).

Ten or more counts support this clonotype. The J gene is TRBJ1-6, the V gene TRBV4-1; 7 bases line up with TRBD1. Germline V gives CDR1 MGHRA, CDR2 YSYEKL. V shed 1 base, J shed 18 bases, and the junction held 9 bases outside the gene matches. CDR3 length: 13 residues. The CDR3 loop is CASSQALGQINHF. The CDR3 coding sequence is TGCGCCAGCAGCCAAGCCCTGGGACAGATCAACCACTTT.

This chain connects TRBV5-4 to TRBJ1-1, with unresolved D. The V gene's germline CDR1 is SGHNT and CDR2 YYREEE (reference sequence). Between the trimmed V and J ends, which lost 0 bases and 0 bases, there was a span of 12 bases. The CDR3 covers 16 residues. CDR3 DNA sequence: TGTGCCAGCAGCTTGGACCTGGGCAGCATGAACACTGAAGCTTTCTTT. Amino acid sequence: CASSLDLGSMNTEAFF.

This clonotype occurred many times. This CDR3 is CASSLGTPNQPQHF. DNA for the CDR3: TGCGCCAGCAGCTTGGGGACTCCGAATCAGCCCCAGCATTTT. V gene TRBV5-1 combines with J gene TRBJ1-5; D uncertain. The CDR3 consists of 14 residues. Germline V gives CDR1 SGHRS, CDR2 YFSETQ. Trimming took 0 bases from V and 4 from J, leaving 8 bases between them. Full variable domain (rest looked up from reference TRBV5-1 and TRBJ1-5): KAGVTQTPRYLIKTRGQQVTLSCSPISGHRSVSWYQQTPGQGLQFLFEYFSETQRNKGNFPGRFSGRQFSNSRSEMNVSTLELGDSALYLCASSLGTPNQPQHFGDGTRLSIL.

This clonotype was found many times. The chain combines TRBV20-1 with TRBJ2-2; D is possibly TRBD1 or TRBD2 (5 bases each). The CDR3 runs 14 residues. The V and J ends lost 5 bases and 5 bases respectively, with 15 bases between them. Germline CDR1 DFQATT, CDR2 SNEGSKA (reference sequence). CDR3 DNA: TGCAGTGCTGGGACGCCGGGGAATACCGGGGAGCTGTTTTTT. This sequence encodes CSAGTPGNTGELFF.

This clonotype was found many times. This chain connects TRBV27 to TRBJ1-5; D unresolved. This CDR3 is 16 amino acids long. Deletions cut 11 bases from V and 0 bases from J, with 20 bases between. Germline lookup yields CDR1 MNHEY and CDR2 SMNVEV (reference sequence). The CDR3 DNA reads TGTGCCTCCAGACCCCGTAGTTGGTATAGCAATCAGCCCCAGCATTTT. It codes for CASRPRSWYSNQPQHF.

This clonotype was seen at least ten times. The rearrangement joins TRBV7-2 to TRBJ2-3; weak D call: TRBD2 (5 bases). The CDR3 contains 15 residues. With 4 bases removed from V and 0 bases from J, the gap between germline ends came to 11 bases. Germline values: CDR1 SGHTA, CDR2 FQGNSA. CDR3 DNA sequence: TGTGCCAGCAGCTCTAGCTTCACTAGCACAGATACGCAGTATTTT. This gives the protein CASSSSFTSTDTQYF.

This clonotype was observed at least ten times. The chain employs TRBV20-1 and TRBJ1-1; D unresolved. The CDR3 covers 14 residues. Trimming pared 8 bases from V and 1 base from J, leaving 17 bases between. Germline CDR1 reads DFQATT; CDR2 reads SNEGSKA (reference sequence). The chain's CDR3 is CSIWGSMGNTEAFF. For the CDR3, the DNA is TGCAGTATTTGGGGATCCATGGGGAACACTGAAGCTTTCTTT.

This clonotype was detected ten times or more. The rearrangement uses TRBV25-1 and TRBJ1-1; D is unclear. This CDR3 has 12 amino acids. Trimming took off 6 bases at V and 5 bases at J, with 10 bases between the two ends. The germline CDR1 and CDR2 sequences are MGHDK and SYGVNS. CDR3 residues: CASRPKGTEAFF. CDR3 bases: TGTGCCAGCAGACCTAAAGGGACTGAAGCTTTCTTT.

This clonotype was seen ten or more times. CDR3 loop: CASSEGPQTSGNTIYF. The CDR3, as DNA: TGCGCCAGCAGTGAAGGACCCCAAACCTCTGGAAACACCATATATTTT. This rearrangement joins TRBV5-1 to TRBJ1-3; D unresolved. With 5 bases removed from V and 0 bases from J, the gap between germline ends came to 15 bases. CDR1 SGHRS and CDR2 YFSETQ come from the germline V gene. The CDR3 runs to 16 residues.

This clonotype showed up many times. The V gene is TRBV20-1, the J gene TRBJ1-1; D call uncertain. The CDR3 runs 12 residues. CDR1 is DFQATT, CDR2 SNEGSKA, per germline (reference sequence). V was cut by 6 bases and J by 0 bases, with 8 bases left in between. The CDR3 sequence: CSARRVNTEAFF. CDR3 sequence (DNA): TGCAGTGCCAGACGGGTGAACACTGAAGCTTTCTTT.

The table lists this clonotype with many counts. J is TRBJ1-2 and V is TRBV12-3 or TRBV12-4; 7 bases agree with TRBD1. This CDR3 comprises 12 residues. V lost 0 bases, J lost 8 bases, and 0 bases stayed unmatched. The CDR3 bases are TGTGCCAGCAGTTTAGCGACAGGGGGCTACACCTTC. It is translated as CASSLATGGYTF.

This clonotype occurred many times. The rearrangement joins TRBV6-1 to TRBJ2-7, with 10 bases identical to TRBD2. The junction had 6 bases not matched to a gene; V was cut back by 7 bases and J by 3 bases. This CDR3 is built from 14 residues. From germline, CDR1 is MNHNS and CDR2 SASEGT. The CDR3 bases are TGTGCCAGCACCGAGACTAGCGGGCTCTACGAGCAGTACTTC. It codes for CASTETSGLYEQYF.

The table lists this clonotype with many counts. The chain recombines TRBV20-1 with TRBJ1-2; the D gene is possibly TRBD1 (5 bases). Between the trimmed V and J ends, which lost 4 bases and 1 base, there was a span of 16 bases. CDR1 DFQATT and CDR2 SNEGSKA come from the germline V gene (reference sequence). There are 15 residues in the CDR3. The CDR3 reads CSAKSGGAFNYGYTF. The CDR3 bases are TGCAGTGCTAAGTCCGGCGGGGCTTTTAACTATGGCTACACCTTC.

This clonotype was observed many times. The J gene is TRBJ1-4, the V gene TRBV7-2; D is ambiguous. Germline V gene sequence: CDR1 SGHTA, CDR2 FQGNSA. V was shortened by 2 bases and J by 11 bases, with 18 bases between the two germline ends. This CDR3 has 15 amino acids. The CDR3 DNA follows: TGTGCCAGCAGCTTATCAGGATCCCATCGCGGGAAACTGTTTTTT. This codes for CASSLSGSHRGKLFF.

The chain recombines TRBV19 with TRBJ2-7, with D possibly called TRBD1 or TRBD2 (5 bases each). Germline V gives CDR1 LNHDA, CDR2 SQIVND (reference sequence). This CDR3 is built from 12 residues. V shed 10 bases and J shed 3 bases, with 13 bases lying between them. The CDR3 region is CATGIGDYEQYF. In DNA, the CDR3 is TGTGCCACCGGGATAGGGGACTACGAGCAGTACTTC.

This clonotype was detected ten times or more. The chain employs TRBV20-1 and TRBJ2-3; TRBD2 matches 7 bases. Germline CDR1 is DFQATT and CDR2 is SNEGSKA (reference sequence). The CDR3 loop spans 16 amino acids. Trimming removed 3 bases from V and 0 bases from J; junction bases left unmatched: 9. CDR3 sequence reads: CSARELTSPSTDTQYF. Written as DNA, the CDR3 is TGCAGTGCTAGGGAACTGACTAGCCCTAGCACAGATACGCAGTATTTT.

This clonotype was recorded at least ten times. The chain has TRBV9 and TRBJ1-2, with a possible D match to TRBD1 (5 bases). The length of the CDR3 is 14 residues. Germline assignment: CDR1 SGDLS and CDR2 YYNGEE. The V end lost 4 bases, the J end lost 0 bases, and 10 bases lay between the germline ends. The CDR3 DNA sequence: TGTGCCAGCAGCTCCCTGGACACTAACTATGGCTACACCTTC. Its translation: CASSSLDTNYGYTF.

The chain is built from TRBV7-9 and TRBJ2-7; possible D gene TRBD2, 7 bases. Trimming took 4 bases from V and 5 from J, leaving 18 bases between them. This CDR3 is 15 amino acids long. Germline loops: CDR1 SEHNR, CDR2 FQNEAQ (reference sequence). CDR3 loop: CASSSRGASRDEQYF. The CDR3 DNA is TGTGCCAGCAGCTCCCGGGGGGCCAGCAGGGACGAGCAGTACTTC. The whole variable domain, filled in from reference TRBV7-9 and TRBJ2-7, reads DTGVSQNPRHKITKRGQNVTFRCDPISEHNRLYWYRQTLGQGPEFLTYFQNEAQLEKSRLLSDRFSAERPKGSFSTLEIQRTEQGDSAMYLCASSSRGASRDEQYFGPGTRLTVT.

CDR3 protein: CSVFDSGGYTF. The CDR3 DNA reads as TGCAGCGTTTTCGACTCGGGGGGCTACACCTTC. The chain combines TRBV29-1 with TRBJ1-2; D unresolved. The ends were cut back, 5 bases at V and 8 bases at J, with 12 bases in the middle. This CDR3 region has 11 residues. From germline, CDR1 is SQVTM and CDR2 ANQGSEA.

This clonotype was seen many times. The chain couples TRBV4-1 to TRBJ1-6; 7 bases map to TRBD1. J lost 8 bases, V lost 3 bases, and 10 bases had no gene match. Germline V gene lookup returns CDR1 MGHRA and CDR2 YSYEKL. The CDR3 length is 16 residues. Here the CDR3 DNA reads TGCGCCAGCAGCCAGACCGGACAGGTTTCAGATTCACCCCTCCACTTT. It is translated as CASSQTGQVSDSPLHF.

This clonotype showed up many times. V gene TRBV7-8 combines with J gene TRBJ2-6; D is unresolved. Germline lookup yields CDR1 SGHVS and CDR2 FQNEAQ. V was shortened by 2 bases and J by 1 base, with 6 bases between the two germline ends. The CDR3 is 15 residues long. This CDR3 reads CASSLTYSGANVLTF. DNA of the CDR3: TGTGCCAGCAGCTTAACATATTCTGGGGCCAACGTCCTGACTTTC.

This clonotype was counted many times. V is TRBV20-1 and J is TRBJ2-2, with 9 bases aligning to TRBD1. The CDR3 runs to 13 residues. CDR1 DFQATT and CDR2 SNEGSKA come from the germline V gene (reference sequence). J was trimmed by 6 bases and V by 5 bases; bases with no gene match: 4. CDR3 amino acids: CSAGTGRAGELFF. Here the CDR3 DNA reads TGCAGTGCTGGGACAGGGAGGGCCGGGGAGCTGTTTTTT.

In its sample, this clonotype was seen many times. The chain employs TRBV27 and TRBJ2-7; D remains unclear. This CDR3 region has 12 residues. Trimming shortened V by 3 bases and J by 6 bases, and 9 bases separated the two germline ends. CDR1 and CDR2 from the germline V gene are MNHEY and SMNVEV (reference sequence). The CDR3, as DNA: TGTGCCAGCAGTTTTCCACCGGGCGAGCAGTACTTC. Translation: CASSFPPGEQYF.

Many counts were recorded for this clonotype. The chain uses TRBV19 and TRBJ1-1; tentatively, D is TRBD1 (5 bases). In germline, CDR1 is LNHDA, CDR2 SQIVND (reference sequence). V lost 7 bases and J lost 3, with 12 bases in between. CDR3 length: 13 residues. The CDR3 region is CASNQARDTEAFF. The CDR3 DNA follows: TGTGCCAGTAACCAAGCCAGGGACACTGAAGCTTTCTTT.